These T cell receptor beta chains were read from a single sample in a study of PD-1 blockade in classical Hodgkin lymphoma. This table comes from immunoSEQ multiplex PCR, and its TCRdb copy is limited to in-frame clones, with some not included. The table lists nearly 20,000 clones, 70% to 85% of them singletons. Sequenced here: peripheral blood mononuclear cells (PBMCs), sampled before the fourth cycle of nivolumab. These receptors originate from a human donor with classical Hodgkin lymphoma. The CDR3 runs from the conserved cysteine through the conserved F or W. The D gene is left open where the match is weak. Some rows have no size entry. The others give once, few or many, or a class for an expanded clone.

clone_size	cdr3_length	v_call	d_call	j_call	cdr3_aa	cdr3_nt
few	14	TRBV30	-	TRBJ1-5	CAWSTGHSNQPQHF	TGTGCCTGGAGTACAGGCCATAGCAATCAGCCCCAGCATTTT
once	13	TRBV27	-	TRBJ1-2	CASSLTGPYGYTF	TGTGCCAGCAGTTTAACTGGACCCTATGGCTACACCTTC
-	12	TRBV7-2	-	TRBJ2-2	CASSSGSGELFF	TGTGCCAGCAGTTCAGGGTCCGGGGAGCTGTTTTTT
-	12	TRBV19	-	TRBJ1-5	CASGLTNQPQHF	TGTGCCAGCGGACTGACCAATCAGCCCCAGCATTTT
-	13	TRBV6-6	-	TRBJ2-5	CASSSQGRETQYF	TGTGCCAGCAGTTCACAGGGTAGGGAGACCCAGTACTTC
-	12	TRBV15	-	TRBJ2-1	CATSSSGNEQFF	TGTGCCACCAGCAGTAGCGGCAATGAGCAGTTCTTC
-	17	TRBV15	-	TRBJ1-5	CATSEGRGGGGNQPQHF	TGTGCCACCAGCGAGGGGAGGGGAGGGGGAGGCAATCAGCCCCAGCATTTT
-	15	TRBV15	TRBD1	TRBJ1-4	CATSTHRGTNEKLFF	TGTGCCACCAGCACACACAGGGGAACTAATGAAAAACTGTTTTTT
-	11	TRBV7-2	-	TRBJ2-7	CASSSHQMQYF	TGTGCCAGCAGCTCACATCAGATGCAGTACTTC
-	13	TRBV6-5	-	TRBJ2-7	CASSGGPTYEQYF	TGTGCCAGCAGCGGCGGCCCAACCTACGAGCAGTACTTC
-	14	TRBV2	-	TRBJ1-5	CASSEDKGPETQHF	TGTGCCAGCAGTGAAGATAAGGGTCCCGAGACCCAGCATTTT
-	16	TRBV5-6	-	TRBJ2-4	CASSFEQQWNGNIQYF	TGTGCCAGCAGCTTCGAACAACAGTGGAACGGCAACATTCAGTACTTC
-	15	TRBV5-8	-	TRBJ1-2	CASSLTHRANYGYTF	TGTGCCAGCAGCTTGACCCACAGGGCTAACTATGGCTACACCTTC
-	11	TRBV30	-	TRBJ2-5	CAWTARETQYF	TGTGCCTGGACTGCTCGAGAGACCCAGTACTTC
-	15	TRBV5-1	TRBD1	TRBJ1-5	CASSIGTGGYQPQHF	TGCGCCAGCAGCATAGGGACAGGAGGATATCAGCCCCAGCATTTT
once	13	TRBV11-2	-	TRBJ1-2	CASSSLTRGGYTF	TGTGCCAGCAGCTCCCTTACGAGGGGAGGCTACACCTTC
once	13	TRBV30	-	TRBJ1-3	CAWMEEYGNTIYF	TGTGCCTGGATGGAGGAGTATGGAAACACCATATATTTT
few	12	TRBV12-5	-	TRBJ1-2	CASGLGEWGYTF	TGTGCTAGTGGTTTGGGAGAGTGGGGCTACACCTTC
-	14	TRBV6-5	-	TRBJ1-1	CASSYLQGNTEAFF	TGTGCCAGCAGTTACTTACAGGGGAACACTGAAGCTTTCTTT
-	13	TRBV19	-	TRBJ2-7	CASSIAGEYEQYF	TGTGCCAGTAGTATTGCCGGGGAGTACGAGCAGTACTTC
-	15	TRBV6-5	TRBD1	TRBJ1-1	CASSYTRTGATEAFF	TGTGCCAGCAGTTACACCCGGACAGGGGCTACTGAAGCTTTCTTT
-	15	TRBV5-4	-	TRBJ2-1	CASSGGGETGNEQFF	TGTGCCAGCAGCGGAGGGGGGGAAACTGGGAATGAGCAGTTCTTC
-	11	TRBV27	TRBD2	TRBJ2-3	CASIGGDTQYF	TGTGCCAGCATCGGGGGGGATACGCAGTATTTT
-	15	TRBV25-1	-	TRBJ1-2	CASSALGRGGYGYTF	TGTGCCAGCAGTGCCCTGGGGCGGGGCGGCTATGGCTACACCTTC
-	12	TRBV28	-	TRBJ1-2	CASSDSLYGYTF	TGTGCCAGCAGTGATAGCCTTTATGGCTACACCTTC
-	18	TRBV5-6	TRBD2	TRBJ2-5	CASSPFVPGLAGRETQYF	TGTGCCAGCAGCCCGTTCGTTCCGGGACTAGCGGGGCGAGAGACCCAGTACTTC
-	13	TRBV5-1	-	TRBJ2-7	CASSLPSSYEQYF	TGCGCCAGCAGCTTACCGAGCTCCTACGAGCAGTACTTC
once	15	TRBV6-5	-	TRBJ1-3	CASRDTSNSGNTIYF	TGTGCCAGCAGAGACACTTCCAACTCTGGAAACACCATATATTTT
-	14	TRBV2	-	TRBJ1-2	CASSNREGGYGYTF	TGTGCCAGCAGTAACAGGGAGGGGGGCTATGGCTACACCTTC
-	15	TRBV29-1	-	TRBJ1-3	CSAHTTDLSGNTIYF	TGCAGCGCACATACGACGGACCTCTCTGGAAACACCATATATTTT
medium-sized	13	TRBV19	-	TRBJ1-1	CASSTLHNTEAFF	TGTGCCAGTAGTACTTTACACAACACTGAAGCTTTCTTT
few	15	TRBV7-2	-	TRBJ2-2	CASSDWNFNTGELFF	TGTGCCAGCAGCGACTGGAACTTTAACACCGGGGAGCTGTTTTTT
-	16	TRBV6-5	-	TRBJ1-2	CASSYSKAPPGYGYTF	TGTGCCAGCAGTTACTCGAAGGCTCCCCCTGGCTATGGCTACACCTTC
-	14	TRBV6-1	-	TRBJ1-5	CASSEGDPYQPQHF	TGTGCCAGCAGTGAGGGGGACCCCTATCAGCCCCAGCATTTT
-	13	TRBV4-1	-	TRBJ2-7	CASSQNTQTGQYF	TGCGCCAGCAGCCAGAACACGCAGACAGGGCAGTACTTC
-	16	TRBV4-1	-	TRBJ2-5	CASSQGRTTYQETQYF	TGCGCCAGCAGCCAGGGCCGGACCACCTACCAAGAGACCCAGTACTTC
-	14	TRBV5-1	-	TRBJ2-7	CASSPDASSYEQYF	TGCGCCAGCAGCCCGGATGCTAGCTCCTACGAGCAGTACTTC
once	14	TRBV2	-	TRBJ2-1	CASSLQSSYNEQFF	TGTGCCAGCAGCTTACAGAGCTCCTACAATGAGCAGTTCTTC
-	19	TRBV9	TRBD2	TRBJ2-5	CASSVRLAGGPIIEETQYF	TGTGCCAGCAGCGTCAGACTAGCGGGGGGGCCGATTATTGAGGAGACCCAGTACTTC
-	14	TRBV21-1	-	TRBJ2-1	CASSKRNPCNEQFF	TGTGCCAGCAGCAAACGAAATCCCTGCAATGAGCAGTTCTTC
once	10	TRBV9	-	TRBJ2-7	CASTSYEQYF	TGTGCCAGCACCTCCTACGAGCAGTACTTC
-	12	TRBV6-1	-	TRBJ2-2	CASSVQTVELFF	TGTGCCAGCAGTGTACAGACTGTAGAGCTGTTTTTT
-	21	TRBV23-1	TRBD2	TRBJ2-1	CASSRPEVKPGLAGGNNEQFF	TGCGCCAGCAGTCGACCGGAGGTTAAACCGGGACTAGCGGGGGGCAACAATGAGCAGTTCTTC
-	14	TRBV6-1	TRBD1	TRBJ2-2	CASSRDRGTGELFF	TGTGCCAGCAGCCGGGACAGGGGAACTGGGGAGCTGTTTTTT
-	12	TRBV5-6	-	TRBJ1-1	CASSLLEGEAFF	TGTGCCAGCAGCTTGTTAGAGGGTGAAGCTTTCTTT
-	12	TRBV30	TRBD2	TRBJ2-3	CAWSIGGRTQYF	TGTGCCTGGAGCATCGGCGGGAGGACGCAGTATTTT
-	14	TRBV5-1	TRBD1	TRBJ2-3	CASSLQGGRDTQYF	TGCGCCAGCAGTCTGCAAGGGGGCAGAGATACGCAGTATTTT
-	15	TRBV19	TRBD1	TRBJ1-4	CASRDRGAPNEKLFF	TGTGCCAGTAGGGACAGGGGTGCTCCTAATGAAAAACTGTTTTTT
-	16	TRBV19	TRBD1	TRBJ1-5	CASRKGVGTASQPQHF	TGTGCCAGTAGAAAAGGGGTCGGGACAGCCTCTCAGCCCCAGCATTTT
-	15	TRBV11-3	-	TRBJ2-7	CASSPRPLGGIEQYF	TGTGCCAGCAGCCCAAGACCCTTAGGAGGGATCGAACAGTACTTC
-	13	TRBV5-1	-	TRBJ1-1	CASSFTATTEAFF	TGCGCCAGCAGCTTTACAGCTACCACTGAAGCTTTCTTT
-	14	TRBV6-1	-	TRBJ2-7	CASRQAVSLYEQYF	TGTGCCAGCAGGCAAGCGGTTTCCCTTTACGAGCAGTACTTC